The 8 T cell receptor beta chains below come from one sample, sequenced in a study of cytotoxic CD8 clonotypes in ibrutinib-treated CLL. Assay used: immunoSEQ multiplex PCR; TCRdb lists only in-frame clones, some missing. The repertoire has 42,000 or so clones, around 67% of them found once; the top ten carry 7%. Material: PBMCs, obtained at disease progression, from a patient treated with ibrutinib. Receptors originate from a human donor with chronic lymphocytic leukemia.

In this sample, this clone turned up a few times. The V and J genes are TRBV7-2 and TRBJ2-6; D is uncertain. V was shortened by 6 bases and J by 0 bases, with 15 bases between the two germline ends. Germline CDR1 and CDR2: SGHTA and FQGNSA. CDR3 length: 17 amino acids. The CDR3 reads CASSFPPRISGANVLTF. The CDR3 DNA is TGTGCCAGCAGTTTTCCCCCCCGGATCTCTGGGGCCAACGTCCTGACTTTC.

This clone has just one count. V is TRBV4-1 and J is TRBJ2-7; maybe TRBD1 (5 bases). V lost 4 bases and J lost 0, with 10 bases in between. Germline V lookup: CDR1 MGHRA, CDR2 YSYEKL. The CDR3 is 14 amino acids. DNA of the CDR3: TGCGCCAGCAGCCGACAGACTCCCTCCTACGAGCAGTACTTC. It encodes CASSRQTPSYEQYF.

This clone was detected only once. The chain employs TRBV10-3 and TRBJ2-5, with a tentative D call TRBD2 (6 bases). Germline values: CDR1 ENHRY, CDR2 SYGVKD. The germline V and J ends were trimmed by 6 bases and 4 bases, with 18 bases remaining between them. The CDR3 runs 15 residues. Written as DNA, the CDR3 is TGTGCCATCAGATCGAGCCGGGACTCCGGAGAGACCCAGTACTTC. This gives the protein CAIRSSRDSGETQYF.

This chain uses TRBV6-6 with TRBJ2-3, with 10 bases aligning to TRBD2. Germline V gene data show CDR1 as MNHNY and CDR2 as SVGAGI (reference sequence). The ends lost 2 bases at V and 7 bases at J; junction bases unmatched: 3. The CDR3 has 14 amino acids. CDR3 in DNA: TGTGCCAGCAGTTACGGACTAGCGGAGAATACGCAGTATTTT. Encoded protein: CASSYGLAENTQYF.

The rearrangement uses TRBV5-1 and TRBJ1-4; D is undetermined. The CDR3 consists of 15 residues. The ends were cut back, 0 bases at V and 3 bases at J, with 9 bases in the middle. Germline CDR1 is SGHRS and CDR2 is YFSETQ. CDR3 DNA sequence: TGCGCCAGCAGCTTGGATCCCCCCCCTAATGAAAAACTGTTTTTT. Amino acid sequence: CASSLDPPPNEKLFF.

This chain uses TRBV11-3 with TRBJ2-1; the D gene is possibly TRBD2 (6 bases). The V end was cut by 1 base, the J end by 7 bases, with 14 bases between. This CDR3 has 15 residues. CDR1 and CDR2 (germline): SGHNT, YENEEA. CDR3 in amino acids: CASSLVAGRGNEQFF. The DNA of the CDR3 is TGTGCCAGCAGCTTAGTCGCCGGGAGAGGGAATGAGCAGTTCTTC.

In this sample, this clone turned up a few times. The CDR3, as DNA: TGTGCCAGCAGCTTAGATACCGGGGAAGGATCCTACGAGCAGTACTTC. Its protein is CASSLDTGEGSYEQYF. V and J are TRBV11-2 and TRBJ2-7, with D tentatively TRBD2 (5 bases). Germline V gene lookup returns CDR1 SGHAT and CDR2 FQNNGV. CDR3 length: 16 residues. V was trimmed by 0 bases and J by 1 base, leaving 13 bases between them.

The V gene is TRBV11-1, the J gene TRBJ2-1; D tentatively fits TRBD1 or TRBD2 (5 bases each). Per germline, CDR1 SGHAT and CDR2 FQDESV (reference sequence). This CDR3 has 15 amino acids. With 4 bases removed from V and 9 bases from J, the gap between germline ends came to 19 bases. CDR3 nucleotide sequence: TGTGCCAGCAGCTCCGTCCCATCCGGGGCAAGTGAGCAGTTCTTC. This codes for CASSSVPSGASEQFF.